The source of this T cell receptor beta chain is a study of tumor-infiltrating lymphocytes in primary liver carcinoma. At the level of the study: With diameters of about 4 to 10 cm, tumors were stage T1-T3 N0M0.

cDNA specific to TCR beta was made from 500 ng of total RNA, with a constant-region primer employed for priming. Investigators got TCR beta libraries out of three nested multiplex PCR rounds, done with slightly modified ARM-PCR. TRBV1-TRBV30 forward primers and a C-beta reverse primer were used in the first two PCR rounds, which each ran for approximately 10 cycles. TCRdb called the multiplex PCR reads again in MiXCR, with one record for every CDR3 protein. The sample lists roughly 23,000 distinct CDR3 sequences, approximately 70% occurring once. The CDR3 covers 16 residues. Germline V gives CDR1 MGHRA, CDR2 YSYEKL. A word on this clonotype: One junction end does not reproduce the germline sequence, and a read error may be involved.

Both RNA and DNA were isolated together from about 21-30 mg of bulk tissue that had not been sorted. The sequence derives from a middle-aged man with primary liver carcinoma and hepatitis B virus infection. The chain combines TRBV4-1 with TRBJ2-2; possible D gene TRBD2, 5 bases. The specimen sequenced was liver tumor tissue from sampling region 1. Indicated subset: tumor region T1, superior pole. The CDR3 DNA follows: TGCGCCAGCAACGATCTGGGCAGAGGGTTAACCGGGGAGCCGTTTTTT. Its translation: CASNDLGRGLTGEPFF.